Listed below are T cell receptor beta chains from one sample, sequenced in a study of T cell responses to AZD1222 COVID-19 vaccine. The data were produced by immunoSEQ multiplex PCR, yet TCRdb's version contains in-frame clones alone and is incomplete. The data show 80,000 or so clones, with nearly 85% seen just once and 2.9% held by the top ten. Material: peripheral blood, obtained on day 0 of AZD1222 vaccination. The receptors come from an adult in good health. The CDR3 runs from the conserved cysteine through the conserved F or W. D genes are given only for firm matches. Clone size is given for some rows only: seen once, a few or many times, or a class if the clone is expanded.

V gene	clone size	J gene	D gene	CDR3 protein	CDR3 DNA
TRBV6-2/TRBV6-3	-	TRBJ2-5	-	CASSIRDIQETQYF	TGTGCCAGCAGTATACGGGACATACAAGAGACCCAGTACTTC
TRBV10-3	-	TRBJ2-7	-	CAISDSGHTSSYEQYF	TGTGCCATCAGTGACTCCGGACATACTAGCTCCTACGAGCAGTACTTC
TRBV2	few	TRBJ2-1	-	CASRGMAGSALNEQFF	TGTGCCAGCAGGGGGATGGCCGGGAGTGCCCTCAATGAGCAGTTCTTC
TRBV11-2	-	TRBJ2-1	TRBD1	CASSLGTGQPYNEQFF	TGTGCCAGCAGCTTAGGGACAGGGCAACCTTACAATGAGCAGTTCTTC
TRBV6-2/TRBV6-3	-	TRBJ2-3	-	CASSYLRTDTQYF	TGTGCCAGCAGTTACCTGCGCACAGATACGCAGTATTTT
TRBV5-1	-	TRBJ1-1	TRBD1	CASSGDRATANTEAFF	TGCGCCAGCAGCGGGGACAGGGCTACCGCGAACACTGAAGCTTTCTTT
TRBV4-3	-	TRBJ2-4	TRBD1	CASSWDRVATKNIQYF	TGCGCCAGCAGCTGGGACAGGGTAGCAACCAAAAACATTCAGTACTTC
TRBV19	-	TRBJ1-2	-	CASSIEGYGYTF	TGTGCCAGTAGTATAGAAGGGTATGGCTACACCTTC
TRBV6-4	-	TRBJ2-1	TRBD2	CASSDSAGGPNEQFF	TGTGCCAGCAGTGACTCGGCGGGGGGGCCCAATGAGCAGTTCTTC
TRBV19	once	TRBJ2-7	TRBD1	CASSLTGGGYEQYF	TGTGCCAGTAGCCTGACAGGGGGTGGTTACGAGCAGTACTTC
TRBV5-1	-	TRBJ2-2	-	CASSSGAGELFF	TGCGCCAGCAGCTCGGGAGCCGGGGAGCTGTTTTTT
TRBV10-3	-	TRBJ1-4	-	CAIRQATNEKLFF	TGTGCCATCAGGCAGGCAACTAATGAAAAACTGTTTTTT
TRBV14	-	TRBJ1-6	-	CASSQDPSPLHF	TGTGCCAGCAGCCAAGATCCTTCACCCCTCCACTTT
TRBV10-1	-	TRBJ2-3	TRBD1	CASSGQGRDTQYF	TGCGCCAGCAGCGGACAGGGTCGAGATACGCAGTATTTT
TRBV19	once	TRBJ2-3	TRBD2	CASNLGIAGLTDTQYF	TGTGCCAGTAACCTAGGGATAGCGGGGCTCACAGATACGCAGTATTTT
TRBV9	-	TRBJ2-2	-	CASSVSSGELFF	TGTGCCAGCAGCGTATCAAGCGGGGAGCTGTTTTTT
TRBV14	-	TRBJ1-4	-	CASSPGVSVNEKLFF	TGTGCCAGCAGCCCAGGCGTGTCCGTTAATGAAAAACTGTTTTTT
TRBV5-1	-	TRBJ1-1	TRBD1	CASSSAQGGGTEAFF	TGCGCCAGCAGCTCGGCCCAGGGGGGAGGTACTGAAGCTTTCTTT
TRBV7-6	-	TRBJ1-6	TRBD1	CASRSNSGTGLNSPLHF	TGTGCCAGCAGGTCCAACTCCGGGACAGGGTTGAATTCACCCCTCCACTTT
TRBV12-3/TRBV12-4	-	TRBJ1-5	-	CASSLQGNQPQHF	TGTGCCAGCAGTCTACAGGGTAATCAGCCCCAGCATTTT
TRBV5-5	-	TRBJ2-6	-	CASSSVREANVLTF	TGTGCCAGCAGCTCGGTCAGGGAAGCCAACGTCCTGACTTTC